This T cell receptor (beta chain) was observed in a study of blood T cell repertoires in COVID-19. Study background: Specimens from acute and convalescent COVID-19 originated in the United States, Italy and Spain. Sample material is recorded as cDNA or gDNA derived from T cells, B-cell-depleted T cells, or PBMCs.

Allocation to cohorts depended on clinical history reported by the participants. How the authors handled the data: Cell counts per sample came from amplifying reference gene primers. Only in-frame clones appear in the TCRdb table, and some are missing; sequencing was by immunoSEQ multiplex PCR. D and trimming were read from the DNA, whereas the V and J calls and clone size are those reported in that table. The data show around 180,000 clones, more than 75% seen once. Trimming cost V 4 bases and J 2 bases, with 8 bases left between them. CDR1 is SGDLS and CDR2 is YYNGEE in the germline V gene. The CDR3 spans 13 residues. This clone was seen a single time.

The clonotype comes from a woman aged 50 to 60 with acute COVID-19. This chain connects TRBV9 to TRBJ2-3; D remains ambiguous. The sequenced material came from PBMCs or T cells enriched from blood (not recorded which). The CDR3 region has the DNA TGTGCCAGCAGCTTAGGTCTCACAGATACGCAGTATTTT. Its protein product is CASSLGLTDTQYF.